This entry is about one TCR beta chain. Its antigen remains undetermined. Per-nucleotide qualities are absent, and no much larger clonotype sits a single base away. These data come from a study of blood T cell repertoires in COVID-19 (dated by TCRdb to the early 2020s). At the level of the whole study: The collaborator samples originated in the United States, Italy and Spain and spanned the acute and convalescent phases of COVID-19. The samples were drawn from the first 160 participants of the ongoing ImmuneRACE study and from more than 1,000 subjects provided by 6 global collaborators. The prospective study material was composed of cDNA or gDNA derived from T cells, B-cell-depleted T cells, or PBMCs. The repertoires were released in a freely available public database meant as a resource for research on the immune response to SARS-CoV-2. Subjects who had been exposed to COVID-19, were actively infected with it, or had recovered from it provided the deeply sampled blood TCRbeta repertoires that made up the dataset. HLA class I and class II types, where available, came from metadata supplied by the sample provider rather than from assay-based typing. Nearly every sample came with metadata listing a de-identified subject ID, COVID-19 status, age in years and sex.

The immunoSEQ Assay, a bias-controlled multiplex PCR, was used to amplify TCRbeta CDR3 regions from genomic DNA. The original pipeline was this. Within the assay, amplification of reference gene primers was used to estimate how many nucleated cells each sample contained. To quantify the absolute abundance of each unique TCRbeta CDR3 rearrangement, sequence reads were collapsed and filtered. For each sample, productive Simpson clonality was calculated as the square root of Simpson's diversity index across productive rearrangements. In TCRdb, the immuneACCESS table is reduced to in-frame sequences with V and J assigned. These tables do not hold every clone; where another copy was compared, an unresolved V gene accounts for under half, and the others remain unexplained. V and J calls and clone size come straight from that table; D and trimming were deduced from the DNA. The sample table records more than 300,000 clones; around 80% of these occur just once. Approximately 1.1% of the sample goes to the ten largest clones.

Reading from cysteine to phenylalanine, the CDR3 counts 14 amino acids. Only the CDR3 region is kept as DNA, spanning 42 bases read in frame from base 1. The CDR1 and CDR2 encoded by the germline V gene are MNHEY and SVGAGI. Collaborating institutions collected whole blood in K2EDTA tubes following their own protocols. For TCRbeta analysis, collaborators shipped samples as frozen whole blood, isolated PBMCs, or DNA extracted from either of those sample types. General conclusions and limits of the study: Clinical and demographic metadata were provided uncurated, with the amount varying by source and participant.

Sequencing was carried out using peripheral blood. The chain uses TRBV6-5 and TRBJ1-2; a tentative D call is TRBD1 (6 bases match). The receptor's source is a woman in her 50s with acute or convalescent COVID-19. CDR3 reads: CASRRQGIGYGYTF. The DNA sequence follows: TGTGCATCTCGGCGCCAGGGGATAGGGTATGGCTACACCTTC.